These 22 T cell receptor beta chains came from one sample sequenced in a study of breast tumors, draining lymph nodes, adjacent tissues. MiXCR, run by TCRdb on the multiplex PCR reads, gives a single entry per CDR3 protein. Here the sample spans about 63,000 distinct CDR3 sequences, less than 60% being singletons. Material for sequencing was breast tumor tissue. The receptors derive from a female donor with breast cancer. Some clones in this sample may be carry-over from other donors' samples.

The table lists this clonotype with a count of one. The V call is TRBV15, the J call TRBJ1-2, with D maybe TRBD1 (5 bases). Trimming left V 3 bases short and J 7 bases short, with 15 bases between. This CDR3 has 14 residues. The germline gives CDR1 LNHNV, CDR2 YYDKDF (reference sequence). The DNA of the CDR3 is TGTGCCACCAGCAGCTTGGGCAGGGTCTCTGGCTACACCTTC. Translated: CATSSLGRVSGYTF.

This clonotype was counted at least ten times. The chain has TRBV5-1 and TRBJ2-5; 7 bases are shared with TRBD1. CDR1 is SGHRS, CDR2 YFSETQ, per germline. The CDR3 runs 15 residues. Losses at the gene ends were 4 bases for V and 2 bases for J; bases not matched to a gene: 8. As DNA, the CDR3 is TGCGCCAGCAGCCGCGTTGTACAGGGGCAAGAGACCCAGTACTTC. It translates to CASSRVVQGQETQYF.

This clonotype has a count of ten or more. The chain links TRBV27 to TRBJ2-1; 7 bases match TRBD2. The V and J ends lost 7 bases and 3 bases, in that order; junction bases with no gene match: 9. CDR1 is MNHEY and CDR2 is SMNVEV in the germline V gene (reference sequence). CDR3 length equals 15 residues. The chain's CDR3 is CASKSSGGLYNEQFF. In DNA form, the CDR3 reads TGTGCCAGCAAATCCTCGGGAGGCCTCTACAATGAGCAGTTCTTC.

DNA of the CDR3: TGTGCCAGCAGTGCCCCCGGGACAGGGGAACGGGAGACCCAGTACTTC. Translated: CASSAPGTGERETQYF. The chain has TRBV28 and TRBJ2-5; 10 bases map to TRBD1. The V segment lost 5 bases and the J segment 5 bases; nucleotides outside the gene matches: 11. The CDR3 contains 16 residues. CDR1 and CDR2 from the germline V gene are MDHEN and SYDVKM.

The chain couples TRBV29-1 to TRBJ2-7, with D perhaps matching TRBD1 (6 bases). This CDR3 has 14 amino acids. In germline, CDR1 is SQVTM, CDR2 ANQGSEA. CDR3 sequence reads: CSQMGYRALGEQYF. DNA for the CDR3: TGCAGTCAAATGGGGTACAGGGCCTTGGGAGAGCAGTACTTC.

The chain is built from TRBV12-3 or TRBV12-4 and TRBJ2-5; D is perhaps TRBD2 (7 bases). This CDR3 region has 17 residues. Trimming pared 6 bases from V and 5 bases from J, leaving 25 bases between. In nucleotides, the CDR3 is TGTGCCAGCAGCTCCGACCGGGACAAGGGGGGGGGTGAGACCCAGTACTTC. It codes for CASSSDRDKGGGETQYF.

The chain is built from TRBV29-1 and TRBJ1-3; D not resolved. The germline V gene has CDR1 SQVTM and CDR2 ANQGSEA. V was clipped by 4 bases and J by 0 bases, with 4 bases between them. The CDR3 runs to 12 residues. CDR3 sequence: CSVASSGNTIYF. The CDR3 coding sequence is TGCAGCGTTGCCAGCTCTGGAAACACCATATATTTT.

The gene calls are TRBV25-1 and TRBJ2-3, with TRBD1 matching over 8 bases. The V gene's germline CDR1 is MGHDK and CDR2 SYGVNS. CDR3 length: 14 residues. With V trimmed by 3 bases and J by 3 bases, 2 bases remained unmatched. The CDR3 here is CASSEGQATDTQYF. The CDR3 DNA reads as TGTGCCAGCAGTGAGGGACAGGCGACAGATACGCAGTATTTT.

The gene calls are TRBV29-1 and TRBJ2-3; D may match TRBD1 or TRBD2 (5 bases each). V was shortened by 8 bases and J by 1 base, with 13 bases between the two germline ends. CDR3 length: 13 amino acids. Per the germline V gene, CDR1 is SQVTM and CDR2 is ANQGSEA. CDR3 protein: CSSQDSRTDTQYF. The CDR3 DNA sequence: TGCAGCTCACAGGACTCCCGCACAGATACGCAGTATTTT.

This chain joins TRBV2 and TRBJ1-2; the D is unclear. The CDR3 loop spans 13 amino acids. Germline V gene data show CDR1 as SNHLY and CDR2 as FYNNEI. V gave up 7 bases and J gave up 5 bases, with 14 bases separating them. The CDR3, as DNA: TGTGCCAGCAACGATCGGGCTACATATGGCTACACCTTC. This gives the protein CASNDRATYGYTF.

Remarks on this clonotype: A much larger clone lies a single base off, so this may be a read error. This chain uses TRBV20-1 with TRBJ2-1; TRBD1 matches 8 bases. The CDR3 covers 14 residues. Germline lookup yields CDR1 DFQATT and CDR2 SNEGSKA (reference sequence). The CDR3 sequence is CSAARTGPYTEQFF. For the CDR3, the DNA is TGCAGTGCGGCCAGGACAGGGCCCTACACTGAGCAGTTCTTC.

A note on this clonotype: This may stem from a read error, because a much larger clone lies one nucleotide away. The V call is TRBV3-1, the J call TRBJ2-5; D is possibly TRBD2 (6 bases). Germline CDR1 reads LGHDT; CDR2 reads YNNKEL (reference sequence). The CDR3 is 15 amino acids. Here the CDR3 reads CPSSSAGSRRETQYF. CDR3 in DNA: TGTCCCAGCAGCTCCGCGGGGTCCCGGAGAGAGACCCAGTACTTC.

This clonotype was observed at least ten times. CDR3 amino acids: CASSLLPTGANYGYTF. The CDR3, as DNA: TGCGCCAGCAGCTTGCTTCCGACAGGGGCTAACTATGGCTACACCTTC. The chain links TRBV5-1 to TRBJ1-2; 8 nucleotides line up with TRBD1. This CDR3 has 16 amino acids. Trimming took 1 base from V and 0 from J; bases not matched to a gene: 5. Germline CDR1 reads SGHRS; CDR2 reads YFSETQ.

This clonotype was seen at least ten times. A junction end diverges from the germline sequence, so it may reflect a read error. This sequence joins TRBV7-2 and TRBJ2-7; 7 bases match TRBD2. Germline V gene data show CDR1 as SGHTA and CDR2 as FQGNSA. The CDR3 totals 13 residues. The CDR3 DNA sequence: TGTGCCAGCAGCTTGAACCCGGGCGGGACTACATTCTTC. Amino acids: CASSLNPGGTTFF.

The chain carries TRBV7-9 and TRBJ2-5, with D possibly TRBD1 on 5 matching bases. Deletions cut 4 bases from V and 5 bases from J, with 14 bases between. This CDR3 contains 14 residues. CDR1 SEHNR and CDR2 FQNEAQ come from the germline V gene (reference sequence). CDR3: CASSSSDIQETQYF. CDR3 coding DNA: TGTGCCAGCAGCTCTTCGGACATACAGGAGACCCAGTACTTC.

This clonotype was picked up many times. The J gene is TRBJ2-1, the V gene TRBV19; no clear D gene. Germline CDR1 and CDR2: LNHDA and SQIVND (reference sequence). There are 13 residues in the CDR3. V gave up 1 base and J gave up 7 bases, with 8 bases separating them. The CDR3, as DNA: TGTGCCAGTAGTATAGTAAGGCGGAATGAGCAGTTCTTC. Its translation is CASSIVRRNEQFF.

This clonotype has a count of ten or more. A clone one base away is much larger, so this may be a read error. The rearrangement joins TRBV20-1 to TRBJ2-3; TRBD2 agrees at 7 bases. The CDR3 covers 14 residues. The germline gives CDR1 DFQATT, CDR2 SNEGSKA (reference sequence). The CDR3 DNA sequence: TGCAGTGCTGGGGACCGGGACTACACAGCTACGCAGTATTTT. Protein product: CSAGDRDYTATQYF.

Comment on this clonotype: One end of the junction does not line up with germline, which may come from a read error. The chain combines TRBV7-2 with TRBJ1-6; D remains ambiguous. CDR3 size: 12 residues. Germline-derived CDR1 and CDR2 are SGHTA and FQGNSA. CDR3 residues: CASSVAGSPLHF. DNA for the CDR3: TGTGCCAGCAGCGTAGCGGGTTCACCCCTCCACTTT.

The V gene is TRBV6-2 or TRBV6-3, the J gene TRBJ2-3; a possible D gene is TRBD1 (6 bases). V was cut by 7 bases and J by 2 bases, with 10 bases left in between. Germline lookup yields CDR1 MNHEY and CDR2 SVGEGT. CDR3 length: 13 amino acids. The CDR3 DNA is TGTGCCAGCAACACAGGGCCCACAGATACGCAGTATTTT. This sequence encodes CASNTGPTDTQYF.

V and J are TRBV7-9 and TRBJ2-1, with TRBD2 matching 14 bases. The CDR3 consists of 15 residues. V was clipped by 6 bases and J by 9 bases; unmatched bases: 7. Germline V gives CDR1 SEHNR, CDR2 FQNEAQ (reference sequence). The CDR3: CASRPGLAGVSEQFF. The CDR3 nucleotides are TGTGCCAGCAGGCCGGGACTAGCGGGAGTGAGTGAGCAGTTCTTC.

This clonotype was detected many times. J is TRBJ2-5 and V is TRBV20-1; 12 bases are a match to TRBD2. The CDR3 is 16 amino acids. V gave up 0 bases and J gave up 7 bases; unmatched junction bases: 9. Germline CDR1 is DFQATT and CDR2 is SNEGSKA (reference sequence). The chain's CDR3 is CSARDSRTSGAGTQYF. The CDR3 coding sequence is TGCAGTGCTAGAGATAGTAGGACTAGCGGGGCTGGGACCCAGTACTTC.

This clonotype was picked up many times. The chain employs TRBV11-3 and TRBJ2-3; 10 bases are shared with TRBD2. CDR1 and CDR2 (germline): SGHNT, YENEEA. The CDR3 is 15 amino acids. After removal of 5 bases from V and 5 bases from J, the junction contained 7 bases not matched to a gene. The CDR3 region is CASSRSGRAGDTQYF. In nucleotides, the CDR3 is TGTGCCAGCAGCCGGAGCGGGAGGGCTGGAGATACGCAGTATTTT.